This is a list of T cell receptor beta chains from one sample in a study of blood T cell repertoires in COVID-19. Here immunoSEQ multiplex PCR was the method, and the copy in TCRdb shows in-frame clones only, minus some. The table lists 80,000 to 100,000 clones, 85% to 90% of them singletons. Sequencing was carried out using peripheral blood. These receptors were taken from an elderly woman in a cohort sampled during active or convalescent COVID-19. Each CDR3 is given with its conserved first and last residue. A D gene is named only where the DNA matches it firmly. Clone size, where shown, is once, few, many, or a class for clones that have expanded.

CDR3: CASSLAGLGGELFF
DNA: TGTGCCAGCAGTTTAGCGGGATTGGGCGGGGAGCTGTTTTTT
size: -
J: TRBJ2-2
D: -
V: TRBV27

CDR3: CASSLSPGDGYTF
DNA: TGTGCCAGCAGCTTATCTCCAGGGGATGGCTACACCTTC
size: -
J: TRBJ1-2
D: -
V: TRBV7-3

CDR3: CASSLRGREQYF
DNA: TGTGCCAGCAGTTTAAGGGGCCGCGAGCAGTACTTC
size: -
J: TRBJ2-7
D: -
V: TRBV28

CDR3: CAISAWVGQGVYNEQFF
DNA: TGTGCCATCAGTGCGTGGGTGGGCCAGGGGGTCTACAATGAGCAGTTCTTC
size: -
J: TRBJ2-1
D: TRBD1
V: TRBV10-3

CDR3: CASSSNREDSEKLFF
DNA: TGTGCCAGCAGTTCCAACAGGGAAGATAGCGAAAAACTGTTTTTT
size: once
J: TRBJ1-4
D: -
V: TRBV28

CDR3: CASSPWDSGVEKLFF
DNA: TGTGCCAGCAGTCCATGGGACAGCGGTGTTGAAAAACTGTTTTTT
size: -
J: TRBJ1-4
D: TRBD1
V: TRBV6-5

CDR3: CASSLRRTGTGQVAGELFF
DNA: TGTGCCAGCTCACTAAGGAGAACCGGGACAGGGCAGGTCGCCGGGGAGCTGTTTTTT
size: -
J: TRBJ2-2
D: TRBD1
V: TRBV18

CDR3: CASSEARSNQPQHF
DNA: TGTGCCAGCAGTGAAGCCAGAAGCAATCAGCCCCAGCATTTT
size: -
J: TRBJ1-5
D: -
V: TRBV25-1

CDR3: CASSTAGTGRYGYTF
DNA: TGTGCCAGCAGCACCGCCGGGACAGGGCGCTATGGCTACACCTTC
size: few
J: TRBJ1-2
D: TRBD1
V: TRBV5-4

CDR3: CASSLRQGDTGELFF
DNA: TGTGCCAGCTCACTTCGACAGGGGGACACCGGGGAGCTGTTTTTT
size: -
J: TRBJ2-2
D: TRBD1
V: TRBV18

CDR3: CASSRGNQPQHF
DNA: TGTGCCAGCAGTCGAGGCAATCAGCCCCAGCATTTT
size: -
J: TRBJ1-5
D: -
V: TRBV12-3/TRBV12-4

CDR3: CASSLASDRYEQYF
DNA: TGTGCCAGCAGCTTAGCATCGGACAGATACGAGCAGTACTTC
size: -
J: TRBJ2-7
D: -
V: TRBV7-2

CDR3: CASSLEAGGPNEQYF
DNA: TGTGCCAGCAGCTTAGAAGCGGGAGGGCCGAACGAGCAGTACTTC
size: -
J: TRBJ2-7
D: TRBD2
V: TRBV11-2

CDR3: CASSLTTGSYNEQFF
DNA: TGTGCCAGCAGCCTAACTACAGGCTCCTACAATGAGCAGTTCTTC
size: -
J: TRBJ2-1
D: -
V: TRBV7-9

CDR3: CASSMSGGLGLNTEAFF
DNA: TGTGCCAGTAGTATGTCCGGGGGGTTAGGGTTGAACACTGAAGCTTTCTTT
size: once
J: TRBJ1-1
D: -
V: TRBV19

CDR3: CASSLSRGGQLNTEAFF
DNA: TGTGCCAGCAGTTTATCAAGAGGGGGACAGCTGAACACTGAAGCTTTCTTT
size: -
J: TRBJ1-1
D: TRBD1
V: TRBV28

CDR3: CASSETGGIADTQYF
DNA: TGTGCCAGCAGCGAAACGGGGGGGATCGCAGATACGCAGTATTTT
size: -
J: TRBJ2-3
D: TRBD2
V: TRBV3-1/TRBV3-2

CDR3: CASSYERERWFF
DNA: TGTGCCAGCAGTTACGAGCGGGAGAGGTGGTTCTTC
size: -
J: TRBJ2-1
D: TRBD2
V: TRBV6-6

CDR3: CASSLERFAGGTGELFF
DNA: TGTGCCAGCAGCTTGGAAAGATTCGCAGGGGGCACCGGGGAGCTGTTTTTT
size: -
J: TRBJ2-2
D: TRBD1
V: TRBV5-6

CDR3: CASSVEQGQGGETQYF
DNA: TGTGCCAGCAGCGTAGAACAAGGTCAGGGTGGGGAGACCCAGTACTTC
size: once
J: TRBJ2-5
D: -
V: TRBV9

CDR3: CAWSVGLGTGYGNTIYF
DNA: TGTGCCTGGAGTGTCGGTCTAGGGACAGGTTACGGAAACACCATATATTTT
size: -
J: TRBJ1-3
D: TRBD1
V: TRBV30

CDR3: CASSLRTVNEKLFF
DNA: TGTGCCAGCAGCCTACGGACAGTTAATGAAAAACTGTTTTTT
size: few
J: TRBJ1-4
D: -
V: TRBV13

CDR3: CASSSHGQHSGNTIYF
DNA: TGTGCCAGTAGTTCCCACGGACAGCACTCTGGAAACACCATATATTTT
size: -
J: TRBJ1-3
D: -
V: TRBV19

CDR3: CASSGRQYNEQFF
DNA: TGTGCCAGCAGTGGCAGACAGTACAATGAGCAGTTCTTC
size: -
J: TRBJ2-1
D: -
V: TRBV2

CDR3: CATSTGTSAYNEQFF
DNA: TGTGCCACCAGCACCGGGACTAGCGCCTACAATGAGCAGTTCTTC
size: -
J: TRBJ2-1
D: TRBD2
V: TRBV15

CDR3: CASSTGERRRGGTDTQYF
DNA: TGTGCCAGCAGCACAGGAGAGAGGAGGAGGGGAGGGACAGATACGCAGTATTTT
size: -
J: TRBJ2-3
D: TRBD2
V: TRBV5-6

CDR3: CASSLDSNSGNTIYF
DNA: TGTGCCAGCAGCCTGGACAGCAACTCTGGAAACACCATATATTTT
size: once
J: TRBJ1-3
D: -
V: TRBV5-5

CDR3: CAIRQTGGNQPQHF
DNA: TGTGCCATCAGGCAGACAGGGGGGAATCAGCCCCAGCATTTT
size: -
J: TRBJ1-5
D: TRBD1
V: TRBV10-3

CDR3: CASSIGQYNQPQHF
DNA: TGTGCCAGTAGTATTGGACAGTACAATCAGCCCCAGCATTTT
size: -
J: TRBJ1-5
D: -
V: TRBV19